Described below is a single T cell receptor beta chain sequence and its context. The CDR3 length is 14 residues. From germline, CDR1 is SGHNT and CDR2 YENEEA. Trimming took 5 bases from V and 7 from J, leaving 14 bases between them. This sample is part of a study of T cell clones after liver transplantation. The overall study: Until 12-24 months post-transplant, subjects got standard immunosuppression and no induction.

The repertoire was sequenced with immunoSEQ multiplex PCR; TCRdb's copy has only in-frame clones and lacks some. The table has 85,000 to 110,000 clones, roughly four fifths seen once. The origin of this receptor is a human patient who received a liver transplant. Some T cells may originate from the graft donor. Sequenced material: CD4+ T cells from blood, taken approximately 4 years after liver transplant. The genes are TRBV11-3 and TRBJ2-2; either TRBD1 or TRBD2 may supply D (6 bases each). The CDR3 region has the DNA TGTGCCAGCAGCCCCGGGGGCAGCGTCGGGGAGCTGTTTTTT. Encoded protein: CASSPGGSVGELFF.